This TCR beta chain emerged from a study of graft-versus-host responses after intestinal transplantation. Produced via immunoSEQ multiplex PCR; TCRdb's table is partial and in-frame only. The table lists 3,000 to 4,000 clones, 75% to 85% of them singletons. Processing of graft tissue released intraepithelial and lamina propria lymphocytes. Germline V lookup: CDR1 KGHSH, CDR2 LQKENI. The CDR3 has 14 amino acids. Trimming pared 0 bases from V and 4 bases from J, leaving 7 bases between. The TCR sequence derives from a human patient who received an intestinal transplant, so some T cells may come from the graft donor. The chain uses TRBV18 and TRBJ2-1; D tentatively reads TRBD1 or TRBD2 (5 bases each). Specimen: ileum tissue, collected around 95 weeks after intestinal transplant. The CDR3 DNA follows: TGTGCCAGCTCACCACCGGGACGATACAATGAGCAGTTCTTC. This codes for CASSPPGRYNEQFF.